This record concerns one T cell receptor (beta chain) sequence. Patients were ruled out by autoimmune disease history or systemic immunosuppression. Produced via immunoSEQ multiplex PCR; TCRdb's table is partial and in-frame only. Of tens of thousands of clones in the sample, 84% were seen once. The record originates from a study of OX40 agonist ivuxolimab in advanced cancers. Study summary: Patients were treated with intravenous ivuxolimab, dosed at 0.01 to 10 mg/kg and infused every 2 weeks. Three dose-escalation patients had partial responses: one with hepatocellular carcinoma and two with cutaneous melanoma.

V dropped 2 bases and J dropped 6 bases, with 14 bases sitting between them. Per the germline V gene, CDR1 is KGHSH and CDR2 is LQKENI. The CDR3 spans 15 residues. The sequencing used CD4+ or CD8+ T cells sorted from blood, collected in a trial of the OX40 agonist ivuxolimab. This receptor was identified in an adult with an advanced solid tumor such as melanoma, head and neck, liver or kidney cancer. The chain recombines TRBV18 with TRBJ2-4; tentative D call: TRBD1 (5 bases). The CDR3 sequence: CASSPRGIPGNIQYF. The DNA for the CDR3 is TGTGCCAGCTCACCAAGGGGAATCCCCGGAAACATTCAGTACTTC.